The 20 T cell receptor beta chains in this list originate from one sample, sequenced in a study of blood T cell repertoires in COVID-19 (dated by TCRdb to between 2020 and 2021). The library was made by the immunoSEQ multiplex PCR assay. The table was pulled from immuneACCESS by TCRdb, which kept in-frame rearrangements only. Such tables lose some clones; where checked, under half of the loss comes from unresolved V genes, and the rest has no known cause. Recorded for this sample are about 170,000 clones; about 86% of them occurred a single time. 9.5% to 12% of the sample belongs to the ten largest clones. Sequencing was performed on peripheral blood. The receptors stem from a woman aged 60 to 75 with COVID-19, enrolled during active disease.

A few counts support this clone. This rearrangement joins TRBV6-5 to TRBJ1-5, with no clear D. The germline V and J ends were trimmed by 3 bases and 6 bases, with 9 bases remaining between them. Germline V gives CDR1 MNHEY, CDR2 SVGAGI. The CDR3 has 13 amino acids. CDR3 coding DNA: TGTGCCAGCAGTTATGGGAGCGGTCAGCCCCAGCATTTT. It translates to CASSYGSGQPQHF.

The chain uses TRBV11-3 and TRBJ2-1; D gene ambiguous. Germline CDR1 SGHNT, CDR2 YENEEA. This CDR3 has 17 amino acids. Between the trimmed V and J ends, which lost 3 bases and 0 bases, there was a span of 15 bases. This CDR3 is CASSFIGARPSYNEQFF. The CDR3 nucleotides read TGTGCCAGCAGCTTCATTGGAGCGAGACCCTCCTACAATGAGCAGTTCTTC.

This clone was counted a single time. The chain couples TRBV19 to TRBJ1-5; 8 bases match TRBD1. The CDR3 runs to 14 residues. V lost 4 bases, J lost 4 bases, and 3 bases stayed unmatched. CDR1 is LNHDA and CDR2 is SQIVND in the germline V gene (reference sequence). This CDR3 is CASSTTGDNQPQHF. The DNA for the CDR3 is TGTGCCAGTAGTACGACAGGGGATAATCAGCCCCAGCATTTT.

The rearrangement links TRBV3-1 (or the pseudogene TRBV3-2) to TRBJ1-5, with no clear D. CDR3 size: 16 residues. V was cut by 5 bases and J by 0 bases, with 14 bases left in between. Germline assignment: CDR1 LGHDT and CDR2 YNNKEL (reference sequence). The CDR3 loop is CASSLSFTPSNQPQHF. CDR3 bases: TGTGCCAGCAGCTTATCTTTTACACCTAGCAATCAGCCCCAGCATTTT.

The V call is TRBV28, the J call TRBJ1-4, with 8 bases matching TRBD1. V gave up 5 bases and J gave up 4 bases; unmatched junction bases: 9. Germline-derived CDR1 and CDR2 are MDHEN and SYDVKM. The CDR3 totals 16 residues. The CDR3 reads CASSDGQGFYNEKLFF. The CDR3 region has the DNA TGTGCCAGCAGTGATGGACAGGGATTTTATAATGAAAAACTGTTTTTT.

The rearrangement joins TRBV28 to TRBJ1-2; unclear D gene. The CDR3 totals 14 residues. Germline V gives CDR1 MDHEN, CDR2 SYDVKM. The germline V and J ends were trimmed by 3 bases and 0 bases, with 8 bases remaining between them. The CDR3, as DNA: TGTGCCAGCAGTTTGCCAGGCCCTAACTATGGCTACACCTTC. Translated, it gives CASSLPGPNYGYTF.

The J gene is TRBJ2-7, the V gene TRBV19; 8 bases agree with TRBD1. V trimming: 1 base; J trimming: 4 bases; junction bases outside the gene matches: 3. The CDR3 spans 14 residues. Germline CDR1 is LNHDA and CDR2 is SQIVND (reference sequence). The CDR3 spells CASSIGQGLYEQYF. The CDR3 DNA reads TGTGCCAGTAGTATAGGACAGGGGTTATACGAGCAGTACTTC.

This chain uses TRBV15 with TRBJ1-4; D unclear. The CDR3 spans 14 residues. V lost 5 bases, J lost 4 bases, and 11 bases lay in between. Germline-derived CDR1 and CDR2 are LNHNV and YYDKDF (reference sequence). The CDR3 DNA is TGTGCCACCAGCGAACAGCCGATTAATGAAAAACTGTTTTTT. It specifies CATSEQPINEKLFF.

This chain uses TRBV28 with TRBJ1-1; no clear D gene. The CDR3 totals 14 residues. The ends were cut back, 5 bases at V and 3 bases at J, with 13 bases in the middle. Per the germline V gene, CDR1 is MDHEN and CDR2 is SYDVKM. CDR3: CASSLNRRDTEAFF. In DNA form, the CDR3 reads TGTGCCAGCAGTCTCAACCGGAGAGACACTGAAGCTTTCTTT.

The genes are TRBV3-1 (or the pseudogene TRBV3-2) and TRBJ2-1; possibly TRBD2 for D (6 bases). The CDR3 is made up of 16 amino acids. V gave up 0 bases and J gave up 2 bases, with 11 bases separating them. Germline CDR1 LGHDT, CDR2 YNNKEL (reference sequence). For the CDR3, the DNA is TGTGCCAGCAGCCAAGATAGTGGCGGGACCTACAATGAGCAGTTCTTC. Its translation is CASSQDSGGTYNEQFF.

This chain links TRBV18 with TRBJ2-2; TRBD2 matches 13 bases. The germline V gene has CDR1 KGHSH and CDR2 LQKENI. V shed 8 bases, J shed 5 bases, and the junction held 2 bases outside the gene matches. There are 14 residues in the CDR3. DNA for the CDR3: TGTGCCAGCACGGGACTAGCGGGAACCGGGGAGCTGTTTTTT. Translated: CASTGLAGTGELFF.

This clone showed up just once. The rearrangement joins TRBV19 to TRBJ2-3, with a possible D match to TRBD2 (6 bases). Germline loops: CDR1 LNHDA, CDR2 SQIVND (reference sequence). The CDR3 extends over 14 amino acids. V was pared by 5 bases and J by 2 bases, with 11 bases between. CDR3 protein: CASSRRGSTDTQYF. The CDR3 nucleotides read TGTGCCAGTAGTCGCCGGGGGTCCACAGATACGCAGTATTTT.

CDR3 nucleotides: TGTGCCAGCAGATTCGACAGGGGGTACACAGATACGCAGTATTTT. This translates into CASRFDRGYTDTQYF. The chain is built from TRBV5-5 and TRBJ2-3; 9 bases agree with TRBD1. The length of the CDR3 is 15 residues. The ends lost 5 bases at V and 2 bases at J; junction bases unmatched: 6. The germline V gene encodes CDR1 SGHKS and CDR2 YYEKEE (reference sequence).

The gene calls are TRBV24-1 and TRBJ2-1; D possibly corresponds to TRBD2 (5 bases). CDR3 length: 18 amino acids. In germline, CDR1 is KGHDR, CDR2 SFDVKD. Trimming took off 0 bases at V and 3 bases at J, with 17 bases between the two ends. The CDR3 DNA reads TGTGCCACCAGTGATTTGAAATTAGGAGGCGGCGACTACAATGAGCAGTTCTTC. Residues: CATSDLKLGGGDYNEQFF.

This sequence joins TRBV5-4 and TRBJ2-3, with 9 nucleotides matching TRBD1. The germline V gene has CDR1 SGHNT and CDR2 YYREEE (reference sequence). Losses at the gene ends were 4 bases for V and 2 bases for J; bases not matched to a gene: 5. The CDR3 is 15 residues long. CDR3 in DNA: TGTGCCAGCAGCCCGGGACAGGGATTCACAGATACGCAGTATTTT. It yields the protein CASSPGQGFTDTQYF.

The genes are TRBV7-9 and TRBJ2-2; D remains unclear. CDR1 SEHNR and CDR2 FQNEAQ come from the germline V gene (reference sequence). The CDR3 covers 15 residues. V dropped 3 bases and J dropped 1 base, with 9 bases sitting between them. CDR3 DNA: TGTGCCAGCAGCTTTGGAGTTTTGAACACCGGGGAGCTGTTTTTT. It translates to CASSFGVLNTGELFF.

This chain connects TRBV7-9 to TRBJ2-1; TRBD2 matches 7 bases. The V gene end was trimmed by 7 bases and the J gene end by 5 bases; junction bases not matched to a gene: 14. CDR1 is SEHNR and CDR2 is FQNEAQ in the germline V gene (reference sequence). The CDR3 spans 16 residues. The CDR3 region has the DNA TGTGCCAGCACCAATCGGGCGGGAGTAACGGACAATGAGCAGTTCTTC. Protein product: CASTNRAGVTDNEQFF.

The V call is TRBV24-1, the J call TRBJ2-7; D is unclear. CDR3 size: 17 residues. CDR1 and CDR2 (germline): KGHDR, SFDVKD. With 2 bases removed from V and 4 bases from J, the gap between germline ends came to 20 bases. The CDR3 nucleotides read TGTGCCACCAGTGATTACACCCGACTGGAGCTCTGTTACGAGCAGTACTTC. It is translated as CATSDYTRLELCYEQYF.

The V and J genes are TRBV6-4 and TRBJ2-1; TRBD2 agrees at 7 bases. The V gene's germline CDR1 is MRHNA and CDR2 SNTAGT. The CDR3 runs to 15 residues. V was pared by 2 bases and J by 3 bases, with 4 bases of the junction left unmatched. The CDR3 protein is CASSDVRGGYNEQFF. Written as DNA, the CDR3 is TGTGCCAGCAGTGACGTCCGCGGGGGCTACAATGAGCAGTTCTTC.

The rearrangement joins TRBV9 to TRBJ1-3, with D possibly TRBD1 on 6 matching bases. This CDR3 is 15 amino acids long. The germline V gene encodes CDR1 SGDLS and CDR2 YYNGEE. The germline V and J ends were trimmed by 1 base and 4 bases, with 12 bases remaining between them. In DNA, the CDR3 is TGTGCCAGCAGCGTACAGGGGATGTTAGGAAACACCATATATTTT. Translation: CASSVQGMLGNTIYF.